The clone carrying this T cell receptor (beta chain) was seen once. Its antigen remains unknown. A read error may account for a junction end that differs from germline. This specimen belongs to a study of tumor-infiltrating lymphocytes in primary liver carcinoma. Overall study: Per sample, productive TCRbeta reads numbered roughly 3.5 to 7.5 million, similar across tissue types. The study, taken as a whole, reports: Tumor region pairs showed greater overlap than either tumor-adjacent or tumor-blood pairs did.

Making TCR beta cDNA involved around 510 ng total RNA and a constant-region primer. ARM-PCR, slightly modified, supplied the TCR beta libraries through three nested multiplex PCR rounds. Each CDR3 protein gets one entry after TCRdb re-called the multiplex PCR reads with MiXCR. The sample has 50,000 or so distinct CDR3 sequences, about 77% seen once. Scientists recovered RNA and DNA together from approximately 20-30 mg of unsorted bulk tissue. The sequenced material came from liver tumor tissue from sampling region 5. Subset specified: tumor region T5, tumor centre. This TCR came from a man aged 35 to 55 with primary liver carcinoma and hepatitis B virus infection.

In nucleotides, the CDR3 is TGTGACAGCAGTTTAGGCCTGAGCACTGAAGCTTTCTTT. The encoded protein is CDSSLGLSTEAFF. The rearrangement uses TRBV11-2 and TRBJ1-1; D is unresolved. Germline V lookup: CDR1 SGHAT, CDR2 FQNNGV. CDR3 length: 13 residues.